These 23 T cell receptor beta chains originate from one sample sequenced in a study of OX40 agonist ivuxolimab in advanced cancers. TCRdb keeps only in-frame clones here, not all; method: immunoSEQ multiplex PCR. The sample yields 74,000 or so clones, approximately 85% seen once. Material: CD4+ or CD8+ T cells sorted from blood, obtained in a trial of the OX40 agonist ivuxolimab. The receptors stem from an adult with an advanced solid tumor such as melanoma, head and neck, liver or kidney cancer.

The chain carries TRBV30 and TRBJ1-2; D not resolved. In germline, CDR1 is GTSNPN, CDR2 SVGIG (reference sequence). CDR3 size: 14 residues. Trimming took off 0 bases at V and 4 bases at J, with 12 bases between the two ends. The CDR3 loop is CAWSVHGVSYGYTF. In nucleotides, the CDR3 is TGTGCCTGGAGTGTACATGGGGTCAGCTATGGCTACACCTTC.

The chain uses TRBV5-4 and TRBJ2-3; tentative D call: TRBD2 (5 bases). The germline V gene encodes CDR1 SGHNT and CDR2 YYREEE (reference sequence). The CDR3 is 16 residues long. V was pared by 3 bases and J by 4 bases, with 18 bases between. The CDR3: CASSSYGVMLSDTQYF. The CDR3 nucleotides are TGTGCCAGCAGCTCCTACGGGGTCATGTTGTCAGATACGCAGTATTTT.

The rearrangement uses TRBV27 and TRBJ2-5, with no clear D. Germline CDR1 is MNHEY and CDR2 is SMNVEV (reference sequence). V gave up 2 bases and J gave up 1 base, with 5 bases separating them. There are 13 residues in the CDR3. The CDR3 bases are TGTGCCAGCAGTTTAAGTGGCCAAGAGACCCAGTACTTC. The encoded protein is CASSLSGQETQYF.

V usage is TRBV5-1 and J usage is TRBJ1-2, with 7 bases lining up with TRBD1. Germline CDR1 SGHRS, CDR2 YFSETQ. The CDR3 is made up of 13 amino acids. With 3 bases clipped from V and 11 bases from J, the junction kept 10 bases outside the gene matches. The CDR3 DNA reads TGCGCCAGCAGCTCGGGACAGCGGATTGATTACACCTTC. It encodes CASSSGQRIDYTF.

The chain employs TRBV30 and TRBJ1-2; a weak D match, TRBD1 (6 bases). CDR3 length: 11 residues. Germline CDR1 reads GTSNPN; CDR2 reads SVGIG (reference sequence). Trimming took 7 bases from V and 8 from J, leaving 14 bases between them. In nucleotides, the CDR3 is TGTGCCTTTTCGGGGGGGGCCGGCTACACCTTC. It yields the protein CAFSGGAGYTF.

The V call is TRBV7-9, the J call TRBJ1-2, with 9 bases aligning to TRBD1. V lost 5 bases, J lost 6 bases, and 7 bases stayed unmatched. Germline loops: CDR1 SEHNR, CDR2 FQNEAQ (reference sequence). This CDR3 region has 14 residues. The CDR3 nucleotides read TGTGCCAGCAGCCCATTGACAGGGGGAGATGGCTACACCTTC. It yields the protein CASSPLTGGDGYTF.

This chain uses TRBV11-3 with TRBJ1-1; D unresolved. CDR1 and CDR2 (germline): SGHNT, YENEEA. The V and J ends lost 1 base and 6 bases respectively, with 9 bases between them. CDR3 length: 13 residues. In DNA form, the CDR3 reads TGTGCCAGCAGCTTAGGGTCGGACTCTGAAGCTTTCTTT. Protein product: CASSLGSDSEAFF.

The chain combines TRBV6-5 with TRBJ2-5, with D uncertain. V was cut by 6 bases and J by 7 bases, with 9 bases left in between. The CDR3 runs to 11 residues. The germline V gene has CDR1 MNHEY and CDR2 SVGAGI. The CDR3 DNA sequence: TGTGCCAGCAGAAACTCGAGGACCCAGTACTTC. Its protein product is CASRNSRTQYF.

The CDR3 here is CAIRGPNTGELFF. Here the CDR3 DNA reads TGTGCCATCCGTGGACCGAACACCGGGGAGCTGTTTTTT. V gene TRBV10-3 combines with J gene TRBJ2-2, with D unclear. From germline, CDR1 is ENHRY and CDR2 SYGVKD. V was clipped by 8 bases and J by 0 bases, with 7 bases between them. There are 13 residues in the CDR3.

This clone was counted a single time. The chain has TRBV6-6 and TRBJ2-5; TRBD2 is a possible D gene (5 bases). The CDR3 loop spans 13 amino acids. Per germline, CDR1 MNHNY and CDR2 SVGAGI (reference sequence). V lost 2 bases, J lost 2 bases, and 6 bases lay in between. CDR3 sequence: CASSYGRQETQYF. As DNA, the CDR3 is TGTGCCAGCAGTTACGGGAGACAAGAGACCCAGTACTTC.

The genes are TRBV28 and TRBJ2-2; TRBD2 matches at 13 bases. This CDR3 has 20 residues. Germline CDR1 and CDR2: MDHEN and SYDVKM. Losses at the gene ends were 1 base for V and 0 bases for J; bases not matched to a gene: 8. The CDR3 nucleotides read TGTGCCAGCAGTTTATACGGGGGACTAGCGGGAAACGCGAACACCGGGGAGCTGTTTTTT. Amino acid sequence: CASSLYGGLAGNANTGELFF.

The CDR3 DNA follows: TGTGCCAGCAGTGTCATGGGGGGCGCAAATGAAAAACTGTTTTTT. Residues: CASSVMGGANEKLFF. The J gene is TRBJ1-4, the V gene TRBV2; D possibly corresponds to TRBD1 (6 bases). Germline values: CDR1 SNHLY, CDR2 FYNNEI. V was clipped by 4 bases and J by 5 bases, with 14 bases between them. The CDR3 is 15 amino acids.

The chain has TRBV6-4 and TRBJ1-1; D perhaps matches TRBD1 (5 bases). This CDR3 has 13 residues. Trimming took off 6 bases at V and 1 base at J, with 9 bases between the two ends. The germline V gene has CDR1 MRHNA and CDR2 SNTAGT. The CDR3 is CASRQGPNTEAFF. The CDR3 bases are TGTGCCAGCAGGCAGGGTCCGAACACTGAAGCTTTCTTT.

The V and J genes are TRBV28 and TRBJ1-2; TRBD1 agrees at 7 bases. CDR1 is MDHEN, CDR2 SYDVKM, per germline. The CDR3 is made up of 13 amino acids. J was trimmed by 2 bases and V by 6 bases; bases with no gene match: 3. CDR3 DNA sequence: TGTGCCAGCAGAAGGGGACAGAACTATGGCTACACCTTC. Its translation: CASRRGQNYGYTF.

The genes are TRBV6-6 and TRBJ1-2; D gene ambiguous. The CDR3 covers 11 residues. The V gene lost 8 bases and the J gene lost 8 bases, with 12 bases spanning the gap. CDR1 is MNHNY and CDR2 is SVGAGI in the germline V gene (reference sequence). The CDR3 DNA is TGTGCCAGCGGCGCTAGCGGGGGCTACACCTTC. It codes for CASGASGGYTF.

CDR3 residues: CASSFNRGGDSGANVLTF. The CDR3 nucleotides read TGTGCCAGCAGCTTCAACCGGGGCGGAGACTCTGGGGCCAACGTCCTGACTTTC. This chain connects TRBV7-9 to TRBJ2-6; D may match TRBD1 or TRBD2 (5 bases each). Germline V gene lookup returns CDR1 SEHNR and CDR2 FQNEAQ (reference sequence). The CDR3 has 18 amino acids. With 3 bases removed from V and 0 bases from J, the gap between germline ends came to 15 bases.

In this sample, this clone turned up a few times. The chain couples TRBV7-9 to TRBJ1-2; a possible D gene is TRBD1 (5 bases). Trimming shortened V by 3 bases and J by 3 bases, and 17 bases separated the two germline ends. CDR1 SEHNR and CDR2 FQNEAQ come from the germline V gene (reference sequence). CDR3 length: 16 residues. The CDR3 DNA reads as TGTGCCAGCAGCTTCGGGGCGACAGTACTGTACTATGGCTACACCTTC. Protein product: CASSFGATVLYYGYTF.

In DNA form, the CDR3 reads TGCAGTGCTAGTGAGGTTCACGAGCAGTACTTC. Amino acids: CSASEVHEQYF. The V call is TRBV20-1, the J call TRBJ2-7; D is uncertain. The V gene's germline CDR1 is DFQATT and CDR2 SNEGSKA (reference sequence). This CDR3 spans 11 amino acids. V gave up 3 bases and J gave up 5 bases, with 8 bases separating them.

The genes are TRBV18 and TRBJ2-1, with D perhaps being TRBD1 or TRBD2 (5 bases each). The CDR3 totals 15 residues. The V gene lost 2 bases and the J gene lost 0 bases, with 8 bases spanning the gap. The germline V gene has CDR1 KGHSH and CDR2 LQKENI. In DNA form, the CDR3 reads TGTGCCAGCTCACCATGGGGGAGCTCCTACAATGAGCAGTTCTTC. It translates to CASSPWGSSYNEQFF.

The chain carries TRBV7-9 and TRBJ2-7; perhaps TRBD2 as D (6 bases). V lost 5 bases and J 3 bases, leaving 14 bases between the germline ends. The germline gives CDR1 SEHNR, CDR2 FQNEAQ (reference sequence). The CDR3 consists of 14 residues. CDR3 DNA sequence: TGTGCCAGCAGCCCTAGGGACTCGTACTACGAGCAGTACTTC. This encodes CASSPRDSYYEQYF.

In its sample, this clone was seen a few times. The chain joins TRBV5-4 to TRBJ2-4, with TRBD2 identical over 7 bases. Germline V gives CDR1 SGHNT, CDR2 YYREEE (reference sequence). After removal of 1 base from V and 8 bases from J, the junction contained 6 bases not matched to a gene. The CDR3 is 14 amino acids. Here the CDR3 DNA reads TGTGCCAGCAGCTTGTTAGCGGGCGGCGACATTCAGTACTTC. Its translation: CASSLLAGGDIQYF. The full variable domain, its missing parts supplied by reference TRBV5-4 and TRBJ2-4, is ETGVTQSPTHLIKTRGQQVTLRCSSQSGHNTVSWYQQALGQGPQFIFQYYREEENGRGNFPPRFSGLQFPNYSSELNVNALELDDSALYLCASSLLAGGDIQYFGAGTRLSVL.

The chain's CDR3 is CASSVGPTKPQHF. In nucleotides, the CDR3 is TGTGCCAGCAGCGTGGGGCCGACGAAGCCCCAGCATTTT. J is TRBJ1-5 and V is TRBV5-4, with a tentative D call TRBD1 (5 bases). The germline V gene encodes CDR1 SGHNT and CDR2 YYREEE (reference sequence). The V end was cut by 4 bases, the J end by 8 bases, with 13 bases between. The CDR3 is made up of 13 amino acids.

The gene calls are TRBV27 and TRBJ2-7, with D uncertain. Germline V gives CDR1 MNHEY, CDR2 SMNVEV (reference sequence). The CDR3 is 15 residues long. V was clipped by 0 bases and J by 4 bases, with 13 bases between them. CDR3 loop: CASSLSPPPPYEQYF. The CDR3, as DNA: TGTGCCAGCAGTTTATCCCCCCCGCCCCCATACGAGCAGTACTTC.